This T cell receptor (beta chain) was retrieved from a study of T cell repertoires in cytomegalovirus infection. The V gene lost 4 bases and the J gene lost 0 bases, with 7 bases spanning the gap. Germline loops: CDR1 SGDLS, CDR2 YYNGEE. The CDR3 extends over 13 amino acids. Of note for this clonotype: What it binds is not known.

TCRdb used MiXCR to reprocess the reads, holding one entry per CDR3 protein. This sample has approximately 120,000 distinct CDR3 sequences; 25% to 35% occur once, and the top ten carry approximately 59%. V is TRBV9 and J is TRBJ1-1, with D hard to call. Sequences were derived from CD8+ T cells from cultured PBMCs, sampled from culture after CMV antigen stimulation. The source of this sequence is a human donor in good health (CMV status not recorded). Some clones in this sample may be carry-over from other donors' samples. Written as DNA, the CDR3 is TGTGCCAGCAGCCCCGGGGTGAACACTGAAGCTTTCTTT. This gives the protein CASSPGVNTEAFF.